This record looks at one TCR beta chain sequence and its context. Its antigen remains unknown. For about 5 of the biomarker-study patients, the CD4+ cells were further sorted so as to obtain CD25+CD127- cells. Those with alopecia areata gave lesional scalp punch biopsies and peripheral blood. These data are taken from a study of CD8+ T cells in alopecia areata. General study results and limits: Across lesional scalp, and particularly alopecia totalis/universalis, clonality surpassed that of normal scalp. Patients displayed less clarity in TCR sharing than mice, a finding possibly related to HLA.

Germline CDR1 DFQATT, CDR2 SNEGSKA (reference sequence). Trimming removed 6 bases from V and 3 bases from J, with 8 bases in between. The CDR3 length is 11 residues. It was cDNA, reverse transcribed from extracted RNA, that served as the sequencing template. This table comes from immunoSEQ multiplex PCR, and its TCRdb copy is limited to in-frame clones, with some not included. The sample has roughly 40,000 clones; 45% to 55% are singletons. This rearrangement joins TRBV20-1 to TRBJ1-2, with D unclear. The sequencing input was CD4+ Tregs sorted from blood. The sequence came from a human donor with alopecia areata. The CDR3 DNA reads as TGCAGTGCCGACGGATACTATGGCTACACCTTC. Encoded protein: CSADGYYGYTF.